What follows are 20 T cell receptor beta chains derived from one specimen sequenced in a study of shared clonotypes between healthy human individuals. Profiling relied on immunoSEQ multiplex PCR, and the TCRdb table lists in-frame clones only, not all of them. The sample lists 2 million to 2.5 million clones, roughly 90% occurring once. Sequencing used naive CD4+ T cells from PBMCs. Subset of the sample: CD45RA+ positively selected. The receptors were gathered from a man aged 18 to 30 in good health. Some clones in this sample may be carry-over from other donors' samples.

V and J are TRBV10-3 and TRBJ2-5; 9 bases fit TRBD1. The CDR3 runs to 14 residues. Germline V lookup: CDR1 ENHRY, CDR2 SYGVKD. V lost 6 bases, J lost 4 bases, and 6 bases stayed unmatched. CDR3 region: CAIRDGQGPETQYF. As DNA, the CDR3 is TGTGCCATCAGGGACGGACAGGGGCCAGAGACCCAGTACTTC.

This sequence joins TRBV7-3 and TRBJ2-2; no clear D. Per germline, CDR1 SGHTA and CDR2 FQGTGA. The CDR3 extends over 18 amino acids. V was pared by 0 bases and J by 5 bases, with 19 bases between. Here the CDR3 reads CASSLTRSLYQETGELFF. The CDR3 region has the DNA TGTGCCAGCAGCTTAACAAGGAGTCTCTACCAAGAAACCGGGGAGCTGTTTTTT. Full variable domain (missing parts from reference TRBV7-3 and TRBJ2-2): GAGVSQTPSNKVTEKGKYVELRCDPISGHTALYWYRQSLGQGPEFLIYFQGTGAADDSGLPNDRFFAVRPEGSVSTLKIQRTERGDSAVYLCASSLTRSLYQETGELFFGEGSRLTVL.

V is TRBV5-1 and J is TRBJ2-4; D remains ambiguous. The CDR3 is 14 amino acids. V was pared by 2 bases and J by 5 bases, with 11 bases between. The germline V gene has CDR1 SGHRS and CDR2 YFSETQ. The CDR3: CASSLLATENIQYF. The CDR3 nucleotides are TGCGCCAGCAGCTTATTGGCGACCGAAAACATTCAGTACTTC.

The CDR3 DNA reads as TGCGCCAGCAGCGGGGGCGGGCTAGCGGGAGGATTGGAGACCCAGTACTTC. Its protein product is CASSGGGLAGGLETQYF. The genes are TRBV5-1 and TRBJ2-5; 11 nucleotides agree with TRBD2. Germline CDR1 is SGHRS and CDR2 is YFSETQ. V trimming: 4 bases; J trimming: 5 bases; junction bases outside the gene matches: 13. The CDR3 runs to 17 residues. Complete variable domain (other parts from reference TRBV5-1 and TRBJ2-5): KAGVTQTPRYLIKTRGQQVTLSCSPISGHRSVSWYQQTPGQGLQFLFEYFSETQRNKGNFPGRFSGRQFSNSRSEMNVSTLELGDSALYLCASSGGGLAGGLETQYFGPGTRLLVL.

The chain joins TRBV30 to TRBJ1-5, with D possibly TRBD1 on 5 matching bases. The CDR3 length is 14 residues. V was trimmed by 5 bases and J by 4 bases, leaving 15 bases between them. CDR1 is GTSNPN and CDR2 is SVGIG in the germline V gene (reference sequence). The CDR3 region has the DNA TGTGCCTGGGCCCAAGGGACTGATAATCAGCCCCAGCATTTT. The encoded protein is CAWAQGTDNQPQHF.

The chain carries TRBV30 and TRBJ1-2, with D unresolved. The CDR3 has 14 residues. The V end lost 2 bases, the J end lost 4 bases, and 14 bases lay between the germline ends. Per the germline V gene, CDR1 is GTSNPN and CDR2 is SVGIG (reference sequence). CDR3 in amino acids: CAWSYGLGGYGYTF. CDR3 bases: TGTGCCTGGAGTTACGGTTTGGGAGGCTATGGCTACACCTTC.

The genes are TRBV10-1 and TRBJ2-1, with TRBD2 identical over 7 bases. The ends lost 4 bases at V and 5 bases at J; junction bases unmatched: 5. Germline V gene sequence: CDR1 WNHNN, CDR2 SYGVQD (reference sequence). The CDR3 loop spans 14 amino acids. CDR3 nucleotide sequence: TGCGCCAGCAGTGGGTCTAGCGGACACAATGAGCAGTTCTTC. Its protein product is CASSGSSGHNEQFF.

The chain has TRBV29-1 and TRBJ2-7, with D possibly matching TRBD1 (5 bases). The V and J ends lost 4 bases and 2 bases respectively, with 12 bases between them. CDR1 SQVTM and CDR2 ANQGSEA come from the germline V gene. The CDR3 covers 13 residues. CDR3 coding DNA: TGCAGCGTTGTATCAGACAGAACCTACGAGCAGTACTTC. Amino acid sequence: CSVVSDRTYEQYF.

The chain uses TRBV25-1 and TRBJ2-1; 12 bases map to TRBD2. Per germline, CDR1 MGHDK and CDR2 SYGVNS. J lost 6 bases, V lost 8 bases, and 5 bases had no gene match. The CDR3 is made up of 14 amino acids. This CDR3 is CASLPSGRANEQFF. As DNA, the CDR3 is TGTGCCAGCCTCCCTAGCGGGAGGGCCAATGAGCAGTTCTTC.

The chain has TRBV15 and TRBJ2-7; D uncertain. This CDR3 region has 14 residues. V was clipped by 1 base and J by 3 bases, with 10 bases between them. Germline loops: CDR1 LNHNV, CDR2 YYDKDF (reference sequence). The DNA of the CDR3 is TGTGCCACCAGCAGAGGACCGGCGGACTACGAGCAGTACTTC. It codes for CATSRGPADYEQYF.

The chain carries TRBV7-9 and TRBJ2-7; TRBD2 matches 8 bases. From germline, CDR1 is SEHNR and CDR2 FQNEAQ (reference sequence). The CDR3 is 14 amino acids. V shed 3 bases, J shed 0 bases, and the junction held 1 base outside the gene matches. CDR3 sequence: CASSFGTSSYEQYF. The CDR3 nucleotides read TGTGCCAGCAGCTTTGGGACTAGCTCCTACGAGCAGTACTTC.

This chain connects TRBV4-1 to TRBJ2-4, with 8 bases fitting TRBD1. The V and J ends lost 6 bases and 9 bases, in that order; junction bases with no gene match: 10. The CDR3 runs 14 residues. The germline CDR1 and CDR2 sequences are MGHRA and YSYEKL. CDR3 nucleotides: TGCGCCAGCAGGCCCACAGGGGGGACCTTCATTCAGTACTTC. Protein product: CASRPTGGTFIQYF.

The chain couples TRBV7-9 to TRBJ2-3, with D perhaps assigned TRBD1 or TRBD2 (5 bases each). CDR3 length: 14 residues. Trimming shortened V by 5 bases and J by 3 bases, and 12 bases separated the two germline ends. Germline CDR1 is SEHNR and CDR2 is FQNEAQ (reference sequence). The CDR3 is CASSPVGATDTQYF. The CDR3 bases are TGTGCCAGCAGCCCCGTCGGGGCGACAGATACGCAGTATTTT.

This clone was recorded once. The chain carries TRBV28 and TRBJ1-1; D is unresolved. Trimming left V 2 bases short and J 8 bases short, with 9 bases between. The CDR3 sequence is 12 residues long. Germline lookup yields CDR1 MDHEN and CDR2 SYDVKM. CDR3 in amino acids: CASSLGALEAFF. CDR3 sequence (DNA): TGTGCCAGCAGTTTAGGTGCGCTAGAAGCTTTCTTT.

This sequence joins TRBV29-1 and TRBJ2-1, with TRBD2 matching over 7 bases. The CDR3 is 13 amino acids. With V trimmed by 7 bases and J by 6 bases, 9 bases remained unmatched. Germline CDR1 reads SQVTM; CDR2 reads ANQGSEA. The DNA of the CDR3 is TGCAGCGCCGGACTAGATCCGGGCAATGAGCAGTTCTTC. Its protein product is CSAGLDPGNEQFF.

J is TRBJ1-5 and V is TRBV28, with 7 bases identical to TRBD1. The CDR3 totals 18 residues. CDR1 is MDHEN and CDR2 is SYDVKM in the germline V gene. Trimming cost V 1 base and J 0 bases; bases outside gene matches: 9. As DNA, the CDR3 is TGTGCCAGCAGTTTATTCTACAGGGGCGACTATAGCAATCAGCCCCAGCATTTT. Translating it yields CASSLFYRGDYSNQPQHF.

The chain uses TRBV5-4 and TRBJ2-7, with D hard to call. This CDR3 has 13 amino acids. V was trimmed by 4 bases and J by 0 bases, leaving 8 bases between them. Germline-derived CDR1 and CDR2 are SGHNT and YYREEE (reference sequence). The CDR3 bases are TGTGCCAGCAGCGACCCGAGCTCCTACGAGCAGTACTTC. Amino acid sequence: CASSDPSSYEQYF. Variable domain in full (rest from reference TRBV5-4 and TRBJ2-7): ETGVTQSPTHLIKTRGQQVTLRCSSQSGHNTVSWYQQALGQGPQFIFQYYREEENGRGNFPPRFSGLQFPNYSSELNVNALELDDSALYLCASSDPSSYEQYFGPGTRLTVT.

This chain uses TRBV7-9 with TRBJ1-3, with TRBD1 identical over 8 bases. The CDR3 totals 15 residues. CDR1 SEHNR and CDR2 FQNEAQ come from the germline V gene (reference sequence). V was pared by 5 bases and J by 4 bases, with 7 bases of the junction left unmatched. This CDR3 is CASSPLTGVGNTIYF. The CDR3 nucleotides are TGTGCCAGCAGCCCGCTGACAGGGGTGGGAAACACCATATATTTT.

This clone was seen once. The chain uses TRBV7-6 and TRBJ2-3, with TRBD2 matching 10 bases. The CDR3 is 15 residues long. CDR1 and CDR2 (germline): SGHVS, FNYEAQ. V lost 5 bases, J lost 5 bases, and 7 bases stayed unmatched. The CDR3 sequence: CASSDGTSVIDTQYF. The CDR3 region has the DNA TGTGCCAGCAGCGACGGGACTAGCGTTATAGATACGCAGTATTTT. Supplemented by reference TRBV7-6 and TRBJ2-3, the full variable domain reads GAGVSQSPRYKVTKRGQDVALRCDPISGHVSLYWYRQALGQGPEFLTYFNYEAQQDKSGLPNDRFSAERPEGSISTLTIQRTEQRDSAMYRCASSDGTSVIDTQYFGPGTRLTVL.

Of note for this clone: The sample has other DNA sequences that encode this CDR3 too. The rearrangement links TRBV30 to TRBJ2-7; 7 bases agree with TRBD2. This CDR3 has 13 amino acids. Per germline, CDR1 GTSNPN and CDR2 SVGIG (reference sequence). V was clipped by 2 bases and J by 2 bases; unmatched bases: 3. CDR3 amino acids: CAWSSGTTYEQYF. The CDR3 DNA follows: TGTGCCTGGAGTTCCGGGACTACCTACGAGCAGTACTTC.